This T cell receptor beta chain is drawn from a study of T cell responses to AZD1222 COVID-19 vaccine. Turning to the study itself: Second-dose timings of about 4 or about 12 weeks were pooled. General study points: After the peak T cell response, and only then, were repertoires sampled. Vaccine-associated CD4 TCRs ranged over spike, dominating at 160-218 and 743-854. Spike-specific TCR breadth and depth rose after two AZD1222 doses.

Assay used: immunoSEQ multiplex PCR; TCRdb lists only in-frame clones, some missing. This sample yields 130,000 or so clones, of which around 94% are seen a single time; 6.6% belongs to the top ten. There are 18 residues in the CDR3. Looked up from germline, CDR1 is MNHNS and CDR2 is SASEGT. Trimming pared 2 bases from V and 0 bases from J, leaving 19 bases between. A word on this clone: Its antigen is unknown.

The sequence was collected from an adult in good health. The chain recombines TRBV6-1 with TRBJ1-1; the D gene is possibly TRBD1 (5 bases). The source was peripheral blood, collected on day 0 of AZD1222 vaccination. In nucleotides, the CDR3 is TGTGCCAGCAGTGAAAGGCTGCCGGGGTGGGGGATGAACACTGAAGCTTTCTTT. This codes for CASSERLPGWGMNTEAFF.